The present T cell receptor beta chain was sequenced within a study of blood T cell repertoires in COVID-19. Method: immunoSEQ multiplex PCR; TCRdb's copy keeps in-frame clones and lacks some. The sample holds some 64,000 clones, over 65% seen once. The CDR3 spans 14 residues. With 8 bases removed from V and 3 bases from J, the gap between germline ends came to 14 bases. Germline V CDR1 and CDR2: MNHEY, SVGAGI. This sequence originates from a man older than 75 with active or convalescent COVID-19. The chain employs TRBV6-5 and TRBJ2-1; D gene ambiguous. The sample taken for sequencing was peripheral blood. CDR3 region: CASARSHVYNEQFF. The CDR3, as DNA: TGTGCCAGCGCTAGGAGCCACGTCTACAATGAGCAGTTCTTC.